These T cell receptor beta chains were read from a single sample in a study of regulatory T cells in long-lasting Graves disease. TCRdb reprocessed the multiplex PCR reads with MiXCR, giving one entry per CDR3 protein. The sample gives a few hundred thousand distinct CDR3 sequences, 20% to 25% of which show up once; roughly 7.7% is in the top ten. The sample consisted of peripheral blood mononuclear cells (PBMCs), taken when the disease was refractory, from a patient treated with antithyroid drugs. The receptors come from a female donor with Graves disease. Both conserved end residues are part of each CDR3. The D gene is left open where the match is weak. Size values are once, few and many counts, or a class for expanded clones, and some rows have none.

length,D,J,V,size,CDR3,DNA
17,TRBD2,TRBJ2-3,TRBV11-2,NA,CASSLHLGLAGRDTQYF,TGTGCCAGCAGCCTCCATCTCGGACTAGCGGGGAGGGATACGCAGTATTTT
14,NA,TRBJ2-7,TRBV28,many,CASSLLGQRVEQYF,TGTGCCAGCAGTTTATTGGGTCAGAGAGTGGAGCAGTACTTC
15,NA,TRBJ1-6,TRBV11-3,many,CASSSGRVVNSPLHF,TGTGCCAGCAGTTCAGGGCGGGTTGTTAATTCACCCCTCCACTTT
13,NA,TRBJ2-1,TRBV24-1,once,CATSDFRGGEQFF,TGTGCCACCAGTGATTTTAGGGGCGGAGAGCAGTTCTTC
17,NA,TRBJ1-2,TRBV12-3/TRBV12-4,many,CASSLAGGGMMGYGYTF,TGTGCCAGCAGTTTAGCGGGAGGGGGTATGATGGGGTATGGCTACACCTTC
13,NA,TRBJ1-2,TRBV6-2/TRBV6-3,NA,CASTLRPPYGYTF,TGTGCCAGCACCCTCCGGCCTCCCTATGGCTACACCTTC
17,TRBD1,TRBJ2-2,TRBV6-5,NA,CASSLRQGTANTGELFF,TGTGCCAGCAGTTTACGTCAAGGGACAGCGAACACCGGGGAGCTGTTTTTT
14,TRBD1,TRBJ1-2,TRBV4-3,NA,CASSQDAGGYGYTF,TGCGCCAGCAGCCAAGATGCAGGGGGCTATGGCTACACCTTC
18,TRBD2,TRBJ2-7,TRBV30,NA,CAWIGGGLAAQSSYEQYF,TGTGCCTGGATTGGAGGTGGACTAGCGGCCCAATCCTCCTACGAGCAGTACTTC
13,NA,TRBJ2-7,TRBV7-8,many,CASSSQAGYEQYF,TGTGCCAGCAGCTCCCAGGCGGGATACGAGCAGTACTTC
13,NA,TRBJ2-3,TRBV6-1,NA,CASSEASRDTQYF,TGTGCCAGCAGTGAAGCTTCGAGAGATACGCAGTATTTT
14,NA,TRBJ1-1,TRBV7-9,NA,CASRLVTANTEAFF,TGTGCCAGCAGATTAGTTACAGCAAACACTGAAGCTTTCTTT
15,TRBD2,TRBJ2-1,TRBV7-2,NA,CASSPLAGGLGEQFF,TGTGCCAGCAGCCCACTAGCGGGAGGGTTGGGTGAGCAGTTCTTC
17,TRBD1,TRBJ1-5,TRBV19,many,CASSTPQTGYGNQPQHF,TGTGCCAGTAGTACCCCTCAGACAGGGTATGGAAATCAGCCCCAGCATTTT
15,NA,TRBJ2-1,TRBV29-1,NA,CSVEEGLSSYNEQFF,TGCAGCGTTGAAGAAGGTCTAAGCTCCTACAATGAGCAGTTCTTC
16,NA,TRBJ2-6,TRBV28,many,CASTGITGQGANVLTF,TGTGCCAGCACCGGCATTACAGGGCAAGGGGCCAACGTCCTGACTTTC
14,TRBD2,TRBJ2-2,TRBV15,many,CATSSGGNTGELFF,TGTGCCACCAGTAGCGGGGGAAACACCGGGGAGCTGTTTTTT
15,NA,TRBJ1-4,TRBV27,NA,CASSLSSATNEKLFF,TGTGCCAGCAGTTTATCGAGTGCAACTAATGAAAAACTGTTTTTT
15,NA,TRBJ2-2,TRBV13,few,CASSPRQINTGELVF,TGTGCCAGCAGTCCACGACAGATAAACACCGGGGAGCTGGTTTTT
12,NA,TRBJ1-1,TRBV2,many,CASSEATTGAFF,TGTGCCAGCAGTGAAGCCACCACGGGGGCTTTCTTT
19,TRBD1,TRBJ1-1,TRBV12-3/TRBV12-4,NA,CASRATSGTGHGLNTEAFF,TGTGCCAGCAGAGCAACCTCCGGGACAGGGCATGGATTGAACACTGAAGCTTTCTTT
13,NA,TRBJ2-7,TRBV5-1,NA,CASSRDGTYEQYF,TGCGCCAGCAGCCGGGACGGAACTTACGAGCAGTACTTC
12,NA,TRBJ1-1,TRBV7-9,few,CASSPREGEAFF,TGTGCCAGCAGCCCCCGGGAGGGTGAAGCTTTCTTT
15,NA,TRBJ1-4,TRBV7-9,many,CASSLAVGGGEKLFF,TGTGCCAGCAGCTTAGCTGTTGGGGGAGGAGAAAAACTGTTTTTT
15,TRBD2,TRBJ2-5,TRBV10-3,many,CAISELAGVGETQYF,TGTGCCATCAGTGAATTAGCGGGAGTGGGAGAGACCCAGTACTTC
15,TRBD1,TRBJ1-2,TRBV7-8,many,CASSAWTGPNYGYTF,TGTGCCAGCAGCGCTTGGACAGGGCCAAACTATGGCTACACCTTC
14,NA,TRBJ1-1,TRBV19,few,CASSMGFVGTEAFF,TGTGCCAGTAGCATGGGTTTTGTGGGCACTGAAGCTTTCTTT
14,NA,TRBJ1-2,TRBV19,many,CASSPTRNPYGYTF,TGTGCCAGTAGTCCGACGAGGAACCCCTATGGCTACACCTTC
15,TRBD1,TRBJ2-5,TRBV7-9,many,CASSLKQTGGETQYF,TGTGCCAGCAGCTTAAAGCAGACAGGGGGAGAGACCCAGTACTTC